The source of this T cell receptor (beta chain) is a study of blood T cell repertoires in COVID-19. As for the study in general: Samples came from the United States, Italy and Spain, spanning acute and convalescent COVID-19. PBMCs, B-cell-depleted T cells, or T cells provided the cDNA or gDNA that made up the material.

This CDR3 has 14 residues. Germline lookup yields CDR1 LNHDA and CDR2 SQIVND (reference sequence). Trimming removed 7 bases from V and 8 bases from J; junction bases left unmatched: 11. Per the study methods: It was from reference gene primer amplification that nucleated cell counts were estimated. Only in-frame clones appear in the TCRdb table, and some are missing; sequencing was by immunoSEQ multiplex PCR. Clone size and V and J calls were adopted from that table, with D and trimming inferred from the DNA. The table has 130,000 to 150,000 clones, about 79% seen once. The J gene is TRBJ1-2, the V gene TRBV19; 9 nucleotides match TRBD1. The sequence came from a man aged 60 to 69 with active or convalescent COVID-19. Sequences were obtained from peripheral blood. CDR3 in amino acids: CASKPLTGGYGYTF. CDR3 DNA sequence: TGTGCCAGTAAACCCCTCACAGGGGGCTACGGCTACACCTTC.